A selection of T cell receptor beta chains follows, all from one sample in a study of T cell changes during pregnancy in multiple sclerosis. Clones were sequenced by immunoSEQ multiplex PCR, and TCRdb holds only the in-frame ones, with some missing. The table lists some 85,000 clones, 93% of them singletons. The sample in question was peripheral blood, obtained in the second trimester of pregnancy. These TCRs come from a female donor in good health, enrolled as a control in a pregnancy study. Both conserved end residues are part of each CDR3. The D gene is left open where the match is weak. Only part of the rows carry a size: once, few, many, or a class if the clone is expanded.

TRBV5-4	NA	TRBJ1-6	NA	CASRFDRFNSPLHF	TGTGCCAGCAGGTTCGACAGGTTTAATTCACCCCTCCACTTT
TRBV9	NA	TRBJ2-2	TRBD2	CASSETSGGRGGELFF	TGTGCCAGCAGCGAGACTAGCGGGGGAAGGGGCGGGGAGCTGTTTTTT
TRBV30	NA	TRBJ1-6	TRBD1	CAWSRQGARSPLHF	TGTGCCTGGAGTCGACAGGGGGCTCGTTCACCCCTCCACTTT
TRBV2	once	TRBJ1-2	NA	CAIDTGYYGYTF	TGTGCCATAGACACAGGGTACTATGGCTACACCTTC
TRBV10-3	NA	TRBJ2-5	NA	CAISQGSGDGETQYF	TGTGCCATCAGTCAGGGTTCAGGGGATGGGGAGACCCAGTACTTC
TRBV15	NA	TRBJ1-1	NA	CATSRGAGAFF	TGTGCCACCAGCCGGGGGGCGGGAGCTTTCTTT
TRBV7-2	NA	TRBJ1-5	TRBD1	CASSQDRSNQPQHF	TGTGCCAGCAGCCAGGACAGGTCAAATCAGCCCCAGCATTTT
TRBV5-1	NA	TRBJ1-2	NA	CASSSSGQRDGYGYTF	TGCGCCAGCAGCTCATCCGGACAGCGAGATGGCTATGGCTACACCTTC
TRBV5-1	NA	TRBJ1-4	NA	CASSWAQGVEEKLFF	TGCGCCAGCAGCTGGGCGCAAGGGGTAGAGGAAAAACTGTTTTTT
TRBV6-5	NA	TRBJ2-7	NA	CASSYQLAGRYYEQYF	TGTGCCAGCAGTTACCAACTGGCGGGGCGATACTACGAGCAGTACTTC
TRBV2	NA	TRBJ1-5	TRBD1	CASSPGNRGNSNQPQHF	TGTGCCAGCAGTCCAGGGAACAGGGGGAATAGCAATCAGCCCCAGCATTTT
TRBV7-9	NA	TRBJ1-2	NA	CASSRGFNYGYTF	TGTGCCAGCAGCAGGGGGTTCAACTATGGCTACACCTTC
TRBV7-6	NA	TRBJ2-7	TRBD1	CASSSTGTGGDEQYF	TGTGCCAGCAGCTCAACCGGGACAGGGGGCGACGAGCAGTACTTC
TRBV5-4	NA	TRBJ1-2	NA	CASSLLAGANYGYTF	TGTGCCAGCAGCTTGTTGGCAGGGGCTAACTATGGCTACACCTTC
TRBV5-4	NA	TRBJ1-4	NA	CASSLGGAGNEKLFF	TGTGCCAGCAGCTTGGGCGGGGCAGGTAATGAAAAACTGTTTTTT
TRBV6-5	NA	TRBJ1-2	NA	CASSYSGGDGYTF	TGTGCCAGCAGTTACTCGGGAGGGGATGGCTACACCTTC
TRBV9	NA	TRBJ2-1	TRBD2	CASSGPGLHYNEQFF	TGTGCCAGCAGCGGCCCGGGACTACACTACAATGAGCAGTTCTTC
TRBV19	NA	TRBJ1-5	NA	CASSIGQINQPQHF	TGTGCCAGTAGTATAGGGCAGATCAATCAGCCCCAGCATTTT
TRBV7-2	NA	TRBJ1-1	NA	CASSLGPVNTEAFF	TGTGCCAGCAGCTTAGGCCCAGTGAACACTGAAGCTTTCTTT
TRBV7-9	NA	TRBJ1-1	TRBD1	CASSLDRGNTEAFF	TGTGCCAGCAGCTTGGACAGGGGGAACACTGAAGCTTTCTTT
TRBV4-3	once	TRBJ2-7	TRBD2	CASSQVGSGAYEQYF	TGCGCCAGCAGCCAAGTTGGAAGCGGGGCCTACGAGCAGTACTTC
TRBV6-1	NA	TRBJ1-1	NA	CASSESPRRTEAFF	TGTGCCAGCAGTGAATCTCCGAGGAGGACTGAAGCTTTCTTT
TRBV4-3	NA	TRBJ1-1	NA	CASSQEQTTEAFF	TGCGCCAGCAGCCAAGAACAAACCACTGAAGCTTTCTTT
TRBV19	NA	TRBJ1-4	TRBD1	CASRRGQTGEKLFF	TGTGCCAGTAGGCGGGGACAGACGGGTGAAAAACTGTTTTTT
TRBV19	NA	TRBJ2-1	TRBD1	CASSTRTGGSYNEQFF	TGTGCCAGTAGTACCAGGACAGGGGGCTCCTACAATGAGCAGTTCTTC
TRBV20-1	NA	TRBJ2-1	NA	CSASRGHEQFF	TGCAGTGCTAGCAGGGGACATGAGCAGTTCTTC
TRBV5-5	NA	TRBJ2-3	NA	CASSHAGATDTQYF	TGTGCCAGCAGTCACGCGGGGGCAACAGATACGCAGTATTTT
TRBV13	NA	TRBJ1-6	NA	CASSLGRNSPLHF	TGTGCCAGCAGCTTAGGCCGTAATTCACCCCTCCACTTT
TRBV7-2	NA	TRBJ1-2	NA	CASSSDPGQRYYGYTF	TGTGCCAGCAGCTCGGACCCGGGACAACGATACTATGGCTACACCTTC
TRBV5-5	NA	TRBJ2-2	TRBD1	CASSPAEGQLNTGELFF	TGTGCCAGCAGCCCTGCCGAGGGACAGCTGAACACCGGGGAGCTGTTTTTT
TRBV4-1	NA	TRBJ1-1	NA	CASSQGRQSNTEAFF	TGCGCCAGCAGCCAAGGGCGGCAGAGTAACACTGAAGCTTTCTTT
TRBV30	NA	TRBJ2-1	NA	CAWIPGGSWGGNEQFF	TGTGCCTGGATCCCTGGGGGCAGTTGGGGTGGGAATGAGCAGTTCTTC
TRBV7-3	once	TRBJ2-1	TRBD1	CASSLTSGGVGGGEQFF	TGTGCCAGCAGTCTTACGTCAGGGGGCGTAGGCGGTGGGGAGCAGTTCTTC
TRBV18	NA	TRBJ2-3	NA	CASSPRQGQDTQYF	TGTGCCAGCTCACCAAGGCAGGGGCAAGATACGCAGTATTTT
TRBV7-2	NA	TRBJ1-2	NA	CASSEKQGKGAGYTF	TGTGCCAGCAGCGAAAAACAGGGTAAAGGCGCTGGCTACACCTTC
TRBV27	NA	TRBJ2-1	TRBD2	CASSLRLAGGEQFF	TGTGCCAGCAGTTTACGACTAGCGGGGGGAGAGCAGTTCTTC
TRBV9	NA	TRBJ1-2	NA	CASSPRDTELNYGYTF	TGTGCCAGCAGCCCGAGGGACACGGAGTTAAACTATGGCTACACCTTC
TRBV18	NA	TRBJ1-1	NA	CASSPGQGSTEAFF	TGTGCCAGCTCACCAGGGCAGGGTAGCACTGAAGCTTTCTTT
TRBV6-1	NA	TRBJ2-6	TRBD1	CASSEQGVGTGANVLTF	TGTGCCAGCAGTGAACAGGGGGTCGGCACTGGGGCCAACGTCCTGACTTTC
TRBV6-6	NA	TRBJ1-2	NA	CASSYEGVAGYTF	TGTGCCAGCAGTTACGAGGGGGTGGCTGGCTACACCTTC
TRBV13	NA	TRBJ2-5	TRBD2	CASSPPGGSKETQYF	TGTGCCAGCAGCCCTCCGGGGGGGTCCAAGGAGACCCAGTACTTC
TRBV27	once	TRBJ2-3	NA	CASSPGVGWTDTQYF	TGTGCCAGCAGTCCAGGGGTGGGTTGGACAGATACGCAGTATTTT
TRBV13	NA	TRBJ2-7	NA	CASSLDGSIYEQYF	TGTGCCAGCAGCTTAGATGGCAGTATCTACGAGCAGTACTTC